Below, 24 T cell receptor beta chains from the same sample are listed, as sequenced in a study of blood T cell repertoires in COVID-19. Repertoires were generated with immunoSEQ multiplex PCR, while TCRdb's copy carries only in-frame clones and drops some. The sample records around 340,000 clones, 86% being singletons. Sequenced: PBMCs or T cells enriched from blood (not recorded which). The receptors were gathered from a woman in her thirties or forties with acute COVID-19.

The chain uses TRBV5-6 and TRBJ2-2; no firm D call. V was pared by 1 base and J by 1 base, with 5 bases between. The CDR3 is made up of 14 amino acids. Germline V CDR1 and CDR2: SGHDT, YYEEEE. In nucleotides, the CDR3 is TGTGCCAGCAGCTTGTGGCAGAACACCGGGGAGCTGTTTTTT. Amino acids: CASSLWQNTGELFF.

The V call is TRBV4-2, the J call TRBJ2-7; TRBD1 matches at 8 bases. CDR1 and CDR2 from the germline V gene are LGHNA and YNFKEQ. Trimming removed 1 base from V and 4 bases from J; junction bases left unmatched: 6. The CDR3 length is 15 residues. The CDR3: CASSQADTGGYEQYF. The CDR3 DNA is TGTGCCAGCAGCCAAGCGGACACAGGGGGTTACGAGCAGTACTTC.

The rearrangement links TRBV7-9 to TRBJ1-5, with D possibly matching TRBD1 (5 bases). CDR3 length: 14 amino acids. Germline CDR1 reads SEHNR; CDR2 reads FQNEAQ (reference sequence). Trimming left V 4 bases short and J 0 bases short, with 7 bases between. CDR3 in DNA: TGTGCCAGCAGCTCGGACATTAGCAATCAGCCCCAGCATTTT. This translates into CASSSDISNQPQHF.

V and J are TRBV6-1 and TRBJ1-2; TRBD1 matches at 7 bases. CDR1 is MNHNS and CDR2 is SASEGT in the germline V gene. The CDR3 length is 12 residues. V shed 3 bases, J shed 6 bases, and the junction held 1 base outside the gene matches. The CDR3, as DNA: TGTGCCAGCAGTGAGACAGGGAATGGCTACACCTTC. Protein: CASSETGNGYTF.

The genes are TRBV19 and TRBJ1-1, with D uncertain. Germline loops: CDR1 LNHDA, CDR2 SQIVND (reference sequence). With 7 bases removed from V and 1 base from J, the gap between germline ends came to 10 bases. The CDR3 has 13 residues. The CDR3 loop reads CASTRFTNTEAFF. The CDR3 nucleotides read TGTGCCAGTACCCGGTTTACGAACACTGAAGCTTTCTTT.

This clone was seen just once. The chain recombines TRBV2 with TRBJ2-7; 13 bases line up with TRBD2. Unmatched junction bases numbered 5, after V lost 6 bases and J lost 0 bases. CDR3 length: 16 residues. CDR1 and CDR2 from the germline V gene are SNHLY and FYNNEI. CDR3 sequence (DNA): TGTGCCAGCAGCCAACTAGCGGGAGGGGGCTCCTACGAGCAGTACTTC. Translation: CASSQLAGGGSYEQYF.

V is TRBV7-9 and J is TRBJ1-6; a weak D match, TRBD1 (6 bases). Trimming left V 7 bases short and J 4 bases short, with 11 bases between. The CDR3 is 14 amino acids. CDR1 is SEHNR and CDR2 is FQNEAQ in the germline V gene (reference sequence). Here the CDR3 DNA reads TGTGCCAGCACCCGGACAGATTATAATTCACCCCTCCACTTT. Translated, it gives CASTRTDYNSPLHF.

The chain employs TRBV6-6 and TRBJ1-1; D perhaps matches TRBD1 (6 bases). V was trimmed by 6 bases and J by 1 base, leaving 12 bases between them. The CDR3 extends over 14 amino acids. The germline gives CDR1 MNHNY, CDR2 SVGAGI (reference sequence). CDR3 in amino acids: CASSLRDKNTEAFF. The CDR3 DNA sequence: TGTGCCAGCAGCCTCCGGGACAAGAACACTGAAGCTTTCTTT.

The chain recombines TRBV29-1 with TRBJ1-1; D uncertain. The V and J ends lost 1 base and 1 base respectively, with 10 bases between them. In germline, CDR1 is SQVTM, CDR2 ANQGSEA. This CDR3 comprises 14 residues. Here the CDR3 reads CSVEVQTGNTEAFF. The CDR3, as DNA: TGCAGCGTTGAAGTCCAGACGGGGAACACTGAAGCTTTCTTT.

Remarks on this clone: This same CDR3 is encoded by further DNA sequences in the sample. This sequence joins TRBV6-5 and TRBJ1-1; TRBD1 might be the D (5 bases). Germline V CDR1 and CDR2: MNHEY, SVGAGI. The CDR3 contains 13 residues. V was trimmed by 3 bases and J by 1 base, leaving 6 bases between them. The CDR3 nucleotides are TGTGCCAGCAGTTATGACAGGAACACTGAAGCTTTCTTT. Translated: CASSYDRNTEAFF.

CDR3 region: CASSLGMGQGPYGYTF. CDR3 sequence (DNA): TGTGCCAGCAGTTTGGGGATGGGGCAGGGGCCTTATGGCTACACCTTC. The gene calls are TRBV27 and TRBJ1-2; possibly TRBD1 for D (6 bases). V lost 3 bases to trimming and J lost 5 bases, with 19 bases between them. This CDR3 comprises 16 residues. CDR1 is MNHEY, CDR2 SMNVEV, per germline (reference sequence).

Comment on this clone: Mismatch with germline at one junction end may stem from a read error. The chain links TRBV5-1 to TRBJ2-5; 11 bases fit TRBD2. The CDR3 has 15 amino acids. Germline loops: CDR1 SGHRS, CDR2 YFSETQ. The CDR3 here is CASSPGLAGQGTQYF. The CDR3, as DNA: TGCGCCAGCAGCCCCGGACTAGCGGGTCAAGGGACCCAGTACTTC.

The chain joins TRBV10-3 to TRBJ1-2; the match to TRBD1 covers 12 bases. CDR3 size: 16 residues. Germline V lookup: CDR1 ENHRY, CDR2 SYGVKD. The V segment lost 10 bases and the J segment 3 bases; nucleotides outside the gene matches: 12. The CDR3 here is CASEGTGGESHYGYTF. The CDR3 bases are TGTGCCAGCGAGGGGACAGGGGGCGAGTCCCACTATGGCTACACCTTC.

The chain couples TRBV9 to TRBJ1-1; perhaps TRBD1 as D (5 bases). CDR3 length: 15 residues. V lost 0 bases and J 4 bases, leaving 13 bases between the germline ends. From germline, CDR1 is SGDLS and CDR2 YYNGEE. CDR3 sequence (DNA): TGTGCCAGCAGCGTAGAGGAAGGGGCAGGCACTGAAGCTTTCTTT. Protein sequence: CASSVEEGAGTEAFF.

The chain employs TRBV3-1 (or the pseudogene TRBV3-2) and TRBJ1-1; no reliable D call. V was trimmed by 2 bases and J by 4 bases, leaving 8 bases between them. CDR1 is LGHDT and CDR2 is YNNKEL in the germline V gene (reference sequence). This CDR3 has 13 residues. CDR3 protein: CASSQNYGTEAFF. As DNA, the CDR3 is TGTGCCAGCAGCCAAAACTATGGCACTGAAGCTTTCTTT.

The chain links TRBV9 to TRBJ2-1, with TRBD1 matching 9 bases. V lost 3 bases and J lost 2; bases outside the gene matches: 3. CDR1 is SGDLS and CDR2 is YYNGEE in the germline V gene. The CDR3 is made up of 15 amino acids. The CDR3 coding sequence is TGTGCCAGCAGCGCCCGGGACAGGGCCTACAATGAGCAGTTCTTC. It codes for CASSARDRAYNEQFF.

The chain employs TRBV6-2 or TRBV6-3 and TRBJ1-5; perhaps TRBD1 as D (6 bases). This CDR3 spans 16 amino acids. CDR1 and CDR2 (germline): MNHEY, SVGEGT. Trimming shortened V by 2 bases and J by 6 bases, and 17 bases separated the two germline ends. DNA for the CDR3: TGTGCCAGCAGTTACGGGGGCGCAGGGAGGGGTCAGCCCCAGCATTTT. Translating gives CASSYGGAGRGQPQHF.

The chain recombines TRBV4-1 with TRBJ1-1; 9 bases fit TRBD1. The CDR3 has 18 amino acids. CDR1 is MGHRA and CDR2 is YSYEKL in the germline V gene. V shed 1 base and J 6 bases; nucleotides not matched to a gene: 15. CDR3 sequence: CASSQAPSGTGRFAEAFF. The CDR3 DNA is TGCGCCAGCAGCCAAGCACCCTCCGGGACAGGGAGGTTCGCTGAAGCTTTCTTT.

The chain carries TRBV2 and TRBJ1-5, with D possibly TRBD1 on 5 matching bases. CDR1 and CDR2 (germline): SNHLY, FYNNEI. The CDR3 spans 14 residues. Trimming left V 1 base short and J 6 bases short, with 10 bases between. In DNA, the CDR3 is TGTGCCAGCAGTGAAGAGGCAGGGCCTCAGCCCCAGCATTTT. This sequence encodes CASSEEAGPQPQHF.

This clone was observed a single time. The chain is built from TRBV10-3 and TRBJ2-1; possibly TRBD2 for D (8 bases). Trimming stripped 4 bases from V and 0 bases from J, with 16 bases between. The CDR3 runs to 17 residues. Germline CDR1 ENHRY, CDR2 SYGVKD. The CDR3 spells CAISVQQGTSSYNEQFF. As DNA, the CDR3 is TGTGCCATCAGTGTCCAACAGGGGACTAGCTCCTACAATGAGCAGTTCTTC.

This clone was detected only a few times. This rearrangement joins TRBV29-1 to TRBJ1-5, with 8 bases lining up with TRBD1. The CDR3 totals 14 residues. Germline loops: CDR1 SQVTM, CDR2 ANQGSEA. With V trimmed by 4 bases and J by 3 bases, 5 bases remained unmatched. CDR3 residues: CSVGQGTANQPQHF. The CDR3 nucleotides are TGCAGCGTTGGACAGGGGACAGCCAATCAGCCCCAGCATTTT. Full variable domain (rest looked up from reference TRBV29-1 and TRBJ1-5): SAVISQKPSRDICQRGTSLTIQCQVDSQVTMMFWYRQQPGQSLTLIATANQGSEATYESGFVIDKFPISRPNLTFSTLTVSNMSPEDSSIYLCSVGQGTANQPQHFGDGTRLSIL.

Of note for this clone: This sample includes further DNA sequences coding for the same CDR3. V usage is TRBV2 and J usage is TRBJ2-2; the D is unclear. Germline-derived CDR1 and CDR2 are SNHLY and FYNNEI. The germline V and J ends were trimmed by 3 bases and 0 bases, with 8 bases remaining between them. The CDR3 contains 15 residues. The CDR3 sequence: CASSELASNTGELFF. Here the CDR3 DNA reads TGTGCCAGCAGTGAGCTGGCCTCGAACACCGGGGAGCTGTTTTTT.

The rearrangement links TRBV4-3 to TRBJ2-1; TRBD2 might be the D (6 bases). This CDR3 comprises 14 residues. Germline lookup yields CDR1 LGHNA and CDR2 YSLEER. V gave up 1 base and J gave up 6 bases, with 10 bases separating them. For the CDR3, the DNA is TGCGCCAGCAGCCAAGGGAGAGCGGGCAATGAGCAGTTCTTC. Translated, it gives CASSQGRAGNEQFF.

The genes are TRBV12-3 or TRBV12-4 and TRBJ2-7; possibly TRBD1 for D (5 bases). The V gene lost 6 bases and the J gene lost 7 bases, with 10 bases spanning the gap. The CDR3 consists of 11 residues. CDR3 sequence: CASRTTGEQYF. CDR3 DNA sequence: TGTGCCAGCAGGACCACAGGAGAGCAGTACTTC.